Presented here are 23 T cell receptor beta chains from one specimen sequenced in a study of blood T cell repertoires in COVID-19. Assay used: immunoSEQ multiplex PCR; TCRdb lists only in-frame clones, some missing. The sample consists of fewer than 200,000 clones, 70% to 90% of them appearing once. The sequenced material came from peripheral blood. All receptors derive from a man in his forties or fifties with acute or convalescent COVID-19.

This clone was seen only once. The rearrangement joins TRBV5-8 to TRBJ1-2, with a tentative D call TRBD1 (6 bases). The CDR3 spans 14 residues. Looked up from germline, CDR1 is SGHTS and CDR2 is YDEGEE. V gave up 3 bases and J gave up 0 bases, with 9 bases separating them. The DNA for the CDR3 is TGTGCCAGCAGCTCCACAGGGACTAACTATGGCTACACCTTC. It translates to CASSSTGTNYGYTF.

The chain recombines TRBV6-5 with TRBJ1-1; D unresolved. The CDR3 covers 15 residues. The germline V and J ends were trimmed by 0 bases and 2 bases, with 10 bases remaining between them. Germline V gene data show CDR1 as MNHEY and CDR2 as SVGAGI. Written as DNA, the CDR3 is TGTGCCAGCAGTTACTCACACAGACCTAACACTGAAGCTTTCTTT. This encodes CASSYSHRPNTEAFF.

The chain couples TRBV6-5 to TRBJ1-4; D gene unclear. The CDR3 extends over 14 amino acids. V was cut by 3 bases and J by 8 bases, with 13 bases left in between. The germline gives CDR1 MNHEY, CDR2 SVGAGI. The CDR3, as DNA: TGTGCCAGCAGTTATGCTCTCAGAGGGGAAAAACTGTTTTTT. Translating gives CASSYALRGEKLFF.

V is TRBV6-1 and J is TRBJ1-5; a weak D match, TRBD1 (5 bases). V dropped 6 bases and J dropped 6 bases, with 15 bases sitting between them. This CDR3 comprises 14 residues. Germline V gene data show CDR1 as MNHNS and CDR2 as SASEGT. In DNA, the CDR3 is TGTGCCAGCAGCAACGCGGGGACGAGTCAGCCCCAGCATTTT. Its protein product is CASSNAGTSQPQHF.

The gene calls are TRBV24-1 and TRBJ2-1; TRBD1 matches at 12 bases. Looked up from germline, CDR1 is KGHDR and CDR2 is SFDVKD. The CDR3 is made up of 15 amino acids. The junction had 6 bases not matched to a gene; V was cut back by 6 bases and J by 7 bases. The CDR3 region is CATSYGTGGGNEQFF. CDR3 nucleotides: TGTGCCACCAGTTACGGGACAGGGGGCGGAAATGAGCAGTTCTTC.

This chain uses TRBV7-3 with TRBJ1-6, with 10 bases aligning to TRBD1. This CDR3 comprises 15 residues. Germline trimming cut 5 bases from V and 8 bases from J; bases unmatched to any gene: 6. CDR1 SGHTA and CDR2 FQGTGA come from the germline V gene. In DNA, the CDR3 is TGTGCCAGCAGCCTCAGGGGGACAGGGGATTCACCCCTCCACTTT. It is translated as CASSLRGTGDSPLHF.

CDR3: CASSAPPRDREETQYF. The CDR3 bases are TGTGCCAGCAGCGCCCCCCCCCGGGACAGGGAAGAGACCCAGTACTTC. The chain has TRBV9 and TRBJ2-5; 9 nucleotides agree with TRBD1. V lost 3 bases and J lost 3; bases outside the gene matches: 9. The CDR3 covers 16 residues. Germline lookup yields CDR1 SGDLS and CDR2 YYNGEE.

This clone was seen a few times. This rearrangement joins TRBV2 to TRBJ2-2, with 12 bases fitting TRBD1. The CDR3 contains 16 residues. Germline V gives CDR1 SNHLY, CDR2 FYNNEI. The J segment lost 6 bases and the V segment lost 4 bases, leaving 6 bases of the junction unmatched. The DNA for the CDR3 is TGTGCCAGCAGTGGGCTGGGGACAGGGGGCTCCGGGGAGCTGTTTTTT. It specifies CASSGLGTGGSGELFF.

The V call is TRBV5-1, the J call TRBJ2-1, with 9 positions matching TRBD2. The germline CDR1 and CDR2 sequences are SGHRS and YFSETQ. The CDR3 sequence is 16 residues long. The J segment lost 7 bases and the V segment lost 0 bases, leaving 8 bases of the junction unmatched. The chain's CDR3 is CASSLAVAGGSNEQFF. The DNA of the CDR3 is TGCGCCAGCAGCTTGGCAGTGGCGGGGGGGTCAAATGAGCAGTTCTTC.

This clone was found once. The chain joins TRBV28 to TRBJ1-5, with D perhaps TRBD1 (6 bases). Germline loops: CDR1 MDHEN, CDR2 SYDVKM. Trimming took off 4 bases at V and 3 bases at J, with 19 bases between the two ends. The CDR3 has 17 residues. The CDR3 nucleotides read TGTGCCAGCAGTTCGGCCAGGGGCGGGGGTACCAATCAGCCCCAGCATTTT. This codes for CASSSARGGGTNQPQHF. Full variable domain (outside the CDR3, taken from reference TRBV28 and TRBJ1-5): DVKVTQSSRYLVKRTGEKVFLECVQDMDHENMFWYRQDPGLGLRLIYFSYDVKMKEKGDIPEGYSVSREKKERFSLILESASTNQTSMYLCASSSARGGGTNQPQHFGDGTRLSIL.

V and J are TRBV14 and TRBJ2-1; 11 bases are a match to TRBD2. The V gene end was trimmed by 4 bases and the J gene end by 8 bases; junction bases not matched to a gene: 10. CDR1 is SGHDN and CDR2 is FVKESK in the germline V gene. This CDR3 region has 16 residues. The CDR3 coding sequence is TGTGCCAGCAGCCGACTAATAGCGGGGGGGTTCTATGAGCAGTTCTTC. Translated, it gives CASSRLIAGGFYEQFF.

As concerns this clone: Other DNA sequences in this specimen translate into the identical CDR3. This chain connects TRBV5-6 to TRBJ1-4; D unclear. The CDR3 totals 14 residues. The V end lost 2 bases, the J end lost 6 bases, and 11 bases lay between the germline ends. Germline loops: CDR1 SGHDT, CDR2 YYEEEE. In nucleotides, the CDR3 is TGTGCCAGCAGCTTTCAGTCAGGCTATGAAAAACTGTTTTTT. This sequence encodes CASSFQSGYEKLFF.

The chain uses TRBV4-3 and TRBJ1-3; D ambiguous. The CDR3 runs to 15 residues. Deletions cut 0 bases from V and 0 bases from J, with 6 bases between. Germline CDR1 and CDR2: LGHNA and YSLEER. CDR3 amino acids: CASSQEGFSGNTIYF. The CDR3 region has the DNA TGCGCCAGCAGCCAAGAGGGCTTCTCTGGAAACACCATATATTTT.

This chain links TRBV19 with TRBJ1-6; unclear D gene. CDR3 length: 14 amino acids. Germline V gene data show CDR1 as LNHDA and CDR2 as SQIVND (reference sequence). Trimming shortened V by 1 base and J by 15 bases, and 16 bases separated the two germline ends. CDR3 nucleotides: TGTGCCAGTAGTATAGGAGGTACCAATTTTGACCTCCACTTT. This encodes CASSIGGTNFDLHF.

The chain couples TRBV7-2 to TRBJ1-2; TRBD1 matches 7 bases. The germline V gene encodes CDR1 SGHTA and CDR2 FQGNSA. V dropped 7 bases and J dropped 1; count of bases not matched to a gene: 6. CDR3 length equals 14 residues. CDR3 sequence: CASTRTGGNYGYTF. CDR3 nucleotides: TGTGCCAGCACCCGGACAGGTGGTAACTATGGCTACACCTTC.

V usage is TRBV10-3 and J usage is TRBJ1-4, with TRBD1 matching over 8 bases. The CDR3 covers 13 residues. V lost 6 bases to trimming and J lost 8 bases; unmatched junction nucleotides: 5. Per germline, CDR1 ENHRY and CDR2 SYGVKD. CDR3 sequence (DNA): TGTGCCATCAGACCGGGACAGGACGAAAAACTGTTTTTT. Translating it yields CAIRPGQDEKLFF.

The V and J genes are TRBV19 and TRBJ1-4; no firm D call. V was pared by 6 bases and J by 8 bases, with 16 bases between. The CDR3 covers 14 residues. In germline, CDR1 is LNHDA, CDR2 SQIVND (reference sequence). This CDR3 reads CASSQPGFREKLFF. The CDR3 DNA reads TGTGCCAGTAGCCAACCGGGATTTAGGGAAAAACTGTTTTTT.

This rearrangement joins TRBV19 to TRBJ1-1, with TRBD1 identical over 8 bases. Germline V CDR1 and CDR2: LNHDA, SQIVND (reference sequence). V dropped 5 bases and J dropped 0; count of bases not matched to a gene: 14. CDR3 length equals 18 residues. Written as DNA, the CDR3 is TGTGCCAGTAGTCCACGGACCGGGACAGGAAGATTGAACACTGAAGCTTTCTTT. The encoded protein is CASSPRTGTGRLNTEAFF.

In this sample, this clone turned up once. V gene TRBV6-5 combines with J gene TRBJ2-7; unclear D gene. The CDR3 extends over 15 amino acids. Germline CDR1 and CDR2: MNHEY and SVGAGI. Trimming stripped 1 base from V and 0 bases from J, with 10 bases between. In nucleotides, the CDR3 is TGTGCCAGCAGTTACTATGTGGGCAGCTCCTACGAGCAGTACTTC. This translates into CASSYYVGSSYEQYF.

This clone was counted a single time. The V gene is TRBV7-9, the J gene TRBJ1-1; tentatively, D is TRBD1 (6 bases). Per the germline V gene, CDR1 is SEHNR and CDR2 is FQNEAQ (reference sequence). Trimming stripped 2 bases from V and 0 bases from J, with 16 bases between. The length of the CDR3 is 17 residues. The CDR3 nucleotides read TGTGCCAGCAGCTTAAACAGGGAAATGGGCTTGAACACTGAAGCTTTCTTT. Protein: CASSLNREMGLNTEAFF.

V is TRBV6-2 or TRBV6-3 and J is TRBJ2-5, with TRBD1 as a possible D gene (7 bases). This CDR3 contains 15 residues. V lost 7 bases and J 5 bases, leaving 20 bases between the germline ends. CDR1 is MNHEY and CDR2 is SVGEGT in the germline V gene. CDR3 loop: CASNPPTGAGETQYF. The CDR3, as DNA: TGTGCCAGCAACCCCCCTACAGGGGCGGGGGAGACCCAGTACTTC.

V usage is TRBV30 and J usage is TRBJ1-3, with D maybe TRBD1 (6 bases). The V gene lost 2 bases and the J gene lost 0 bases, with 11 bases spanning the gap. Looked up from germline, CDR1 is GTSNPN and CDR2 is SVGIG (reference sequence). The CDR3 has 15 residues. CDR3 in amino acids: CAWSSDRFSGNTIYF. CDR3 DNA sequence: TGTGCCTGGAGTTCCGACAGGTTCTCTGGAAACACCATATATTTT.

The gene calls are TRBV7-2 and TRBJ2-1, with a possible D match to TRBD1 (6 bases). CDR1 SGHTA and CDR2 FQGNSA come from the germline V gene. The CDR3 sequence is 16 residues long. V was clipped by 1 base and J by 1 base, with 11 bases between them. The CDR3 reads CASSLGQGHSYNEQFF. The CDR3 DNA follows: TGTGCCAGCAGCTTAGGGCAGGGACATTCCTACAATGAGCAGTTCTTC.